This T cell receptor beta chain was obtained from a study of T cells in Graves' hyperthyroidism and ophthalmopathy. This clonotype was observed a few times. The germline gives CDR1 LNHDA, CDR2 SQIVND (reference sequence). The CDR3 is 17 amino acids. The ends were cut back, 5 bases at V and 0 bases at J, with 20 bases in the middle. TCR beta CDR3 regions were amplified from RNA transcripts. Initially, a first-round RT-PCR of the TCR CDR3 employed the HTBI primer set. MiXCR, run by TCRdb on the multiplex PCR reads, gives a single entry per CDR3 protein. The profile shows 620,000 or so distinct CDR3 sequences, roughly 15% of them singletons.

The source is a woman between 45 and 65 years old with Graves' ophthalmopathy. The sequencing input was blood. The chain carries TRBV19 and TRBJ2-7; D perhaps matches TRBD1 (6 bases). The CDR3: CASSEGGRGGPSYEQYF. In DNA, the CDR3 is TGTGCCAGTAGTGAAGGTGGCAGGGGTGGCCCCTCCTACGAGCAGTACTTC.